Below, 24 T cell receptor beta chains from the same sample are listed, as sequenced in a study of T cells in Graves' hyperthyroidism and ophthalmopathy. Amplified TCR beta CDR3 regions came from RNA transcripts. Researchers ran a first-round RT-PCR on the TCR CDR3 using the HTBI primer set. TCRdb reprocessed the multiplex PCR reads with MiXCR, giving one entry per CDR3 protein. The data show some 300,000 distinct CDR3 sequences, roughly 15% seen once. What was sequenced was blood. The receptor source for this set is a woman in her 40s with Graves' hyperthyroidism.

This clonotype was recorded at least ten times. The rearrangement uses TRBV29-1 and TRBJ2-1, with TRBD2 identical over 12 bases. V was clipped by 4 bases and J by 7 bases; unmatched bases: 8. This CDR3 has 15 amino acids. Per the germline V gene, CDR1 is SQVTM and CDR2 is ANQGSEA. CDR3 loop: CSVGASGRAFNEQFF. As DNA, the CDR3 is TGCAGCGTTGGGGCTAGCGGGAGGGCCTTTAATGAGCAGTTCTTC.

At least ten counts were recorded for this clonotype. CDR3 bases: TGTGCCGGCACCCGGGATTCGGGGCTCGGGGAGCAGTACTTC. Translation: CAGTRDSGLGEQYF. The chain uses TRBV2 and TRBJ2-7, with D perhaps assigned TRBD1 or TRBD2 (5 bases each). V lost 11 bases, J lost 7 bases, and 24 bases lay in between. CDR3 length: 14 residues. Germline assignment: CDR1 SNHLY and CDR2 FYNNEI.

The genes are TRBV6-2 or TRBV6-3 and TRBJ1-4, with TRBD1 identical over 7 bases. The CDR3 has 19 amino acids. CDR1 and CDR2 from the germline V gene are MNHEY and SVGEGT. The V gene end was trimmed by 6 bases and the J gene end by 2 bases; junction bases not matched to a gene: 18. The CDR3, as DNA: TGTGCCAGCAGCCACGGGCCGGGACTCTCAGGGGGTACTAATGAAAAACTGTTTTTT. It codes for CASSHGPGLSGGTNEKLFF.

This clonotype was recorded at least ten times. The chain links TRBV27 to TRBJ1-2; 7 bases match TRBD1. The CDR3 is made up of 15 amino acids. The junction had 8 bases not matched to a gene; V was cut back by 3 bases and J by 4 bases. CDR1 and CDR2 (germline): MNHEY, SMNVEV (reference sequence). CDR3 amino acids: CASSFYRGAFYGYTF. CDR3 DNA sequence: TGTGCCAGCAGTTTCTACAGGGGCGCTTTCTATGGCTACACCTTC.

This clonotype was recorded at least ten times. The rearrangement joins TRBV6-2 or TRBV6-3 to TRBJ1-1; 7 nucleotides agree with TRBD1. The CDR3 has 15 amino acids. The V gene's germline CDR1 is MNHEY and CDR2 SVGEGT. Trimming at V came to 5 bases and at J to 6 bases, leaving 12 bases not matched to a gene. CDR3 loop: CASSTLDRAAPEAFF. DNA for the CDR3: TGTGCCAGCAGTACCCTCGACAGGGCGGCCCCTGAAGCTTTCTTT.

This clonotype was counted a few times. This sequence joins TRBV2 and TRBJ2-5; tentatively, D is TRBD1 (5 bases). Germline CDR1 and CDR2: SNHLY and FYNNEI. Trimming removed 6 bases from V and 0 bases from J, with 5 bases in between. The length of the CDR3 is 12 residues. CDR3 residues: CASRGDQETQYF. The CDR3, as DNA: TGTGCCAGCAGAGGGGACCAAGAGACCCAGTACTTC.

This clonotype was seen at least ten times. V and J are TRBV28 and TRBJ1-2, with 7 bases identical to TRBD1. V dropped 4 bases and J dropped 8; count of bases not matched to a gene: 7. This CDR3 contains 13 residues. Germline assignment: CDR1 MDHEN and CDR2 SYDVKM. The CDR3 sequence: CASSSSRGGGYTF. The CDR3 DNA follows: TGTGCCAGCAGTTCCTCCAGGGGGGGAGGCTACACCTTC.

This clonotype was detected ten times or more. The chain combines TRBV5-1 with TRBJ2-1; 7 bases match TRBD2. The length of the CDR3 is 13 residues. With V trimmed by 4 bases and J by 6 bases, 4 bases remained unmatched. Germline assignment: CDR1 SGHRS and CDR2 YFSETQ. In DNA, the CDR3 is TGCGCCAGCAGCCCGACTAGCTCCAATGAGCAGTTCTTC. This sequence encodes CASSPTSSNEQFF.

This chain joins TRBV10-3 and TRBJ2-4; 9 bases line up with TRBD1. Germline V gene lookup returns CDR1 ENHRY and CDR2 SYGVKD. Unmatched junction bases numbered 13, after V lost 10 bases and J lost 6 bases. This CDR3 contains 15 residues. The CDR3 DNA sequence: TGTGCCACCAGAACAGGACAGGGGTTAGGAAACATTCAGTACTTC. Amino acid sequence: CATRTGQGLGNIQYF.

Points on this clonotype: This may arise from a read error, as a much more abundant clone is one base away. V and J are TRBV7-9 and TRBJ1-5; D is undetermined. The germline V and J ends were trimmed by 11 bases and 0 bases, with 14 bases remaining between them. Germline loops: CDR1 SEHNR, CDR2 FQNEAQ (reference sequence). This CDR3 spans 14 amino acids. This chain's CDR3 is CADETDLSNQPQHF. The CDR3 DNA reads as TGTGCCGACGAAACGGATCTTAGCAATCAGCCCCAGCATTTT.

This clonotype has at least ten counts. V is TRBV10-3 and J is TRBJ2-7; D unresolved. Between the trimmed V and J ends, which lost 2 bases and 3 bases, there was a span of 8 bases. This CDR3 region has 13 residues. Germline V gene data show CDR1 as ENHRY and CDR2 as SYGVKD. The CDR3 DNA follows: TGTGCCATCAGTGAGAGGTGGGACTACGAGCAGTACTTC. This sequence encodes CAISERWDYEQYF.

The rearrangement joins TRBV5-5 to TRBJ2-5; no reliable D call. The ends were cut back, 3 bases at V and 5 bases at J, with 17 bases in the middle. CDR1 is SGHKS, CDR2 YYEKEE, per germline (reference sequence). The CDR3 loop spans 15 amino acids. The CDR3 loop reads CASSSPLGPQETQYF. The CDR3 coding sequence is TGTGCCAGCAGCTCCCCCCTGGGTCCCCAGGAGACCCAGTACTTC.

This clonotype was seen repeatedly, ten times or more. The chain links TRBV5-5 to TRBJ1-2; D gene unclear. The V end lost 0 bases, the J end lost 2 bases, and 8 bases lay between the germline ends. The CDR3 is made up of 14 amino acids. CDR1 is SGHKS, CDR2 YYEKEE, per germline (reference sequence). CDR3 region: CASSLDSLNYGYTF. For the CDR3, the DNA is TGTGCCAGCAGCTTGGACAGCCTAAACTATGGCTACACCTTC.

This clonotype came up many times. The rearrangement links TRBV28 to TRBJ2-7, with D maybe TRBD2 (5 bases). This CDR3 comprises 15 residues. Germline V lookup: CDR1 MDHEN, CDR2 SYDVKM. With 1 base removed from V and 0 bases from J, the gap between germline ends came to 10 bases. CDR3 protein: CASSLSFGVSYEQYF. CDR3 coding DNA: TGTGCCAGCAGTTTATCGTTCGGGGTCTCCTACGAGCAGTACTTC. The entire variable domain, with the rest obtained from reference TRBV28 and TRBJ2-7, is as follows: DVKVTQSSRYLVKRTGEKVFLECVQDMDHENMFWYRQDPGLGLRLIYFSYDVKMKEKGDIPEGYSVSREKKERFSLILESASTNQTSMYLCASSLSFGVSYEQYFGPGTRLTVT.

This chain joins TRBV28 and TRBJ1-1, with TRBD1 matching over 8 bases. The length of the CDR3 is 15 residues. V shed 2 bases, J shed 3 bases, and the junction held 5 bases outside the gene matches. Germline-derived CDR1 and CDR2 are MDHEN and SYDVKM. The CDR3 protein is CASSLRDRIYTEAFF. Here the CDR3 DNA reads TGTGCCAGCAGTTTACGGGACAGGATCTACACTGAAGCTTTCTTT.

In this sample, this clonotype turned up many times. This chain links TRBV7-6 with TRBJ2-3, with TRBD2 matching over 15 bases. Per the germline V gene, CDR1 is SGHVS and CDR2 is FNYEAQ. V shed 3 bases and J 4 bases; nucleotides not matched to a gene: 2. This CDR3 is 16 amino acids long. Here the CDR3 reads CASSFGLAGGADTQYF. CDR3 nucleotide sequence: TGTGCCAGCAGCTTCGGACTAGCGGGAGGGGCAGATACGCAGTATTTT.

This clonotype appeared many times. The gene calls are TRBV20-1 and TRBJ2-1; possible D gene TRBD1, 5 bases. Trimming shortened V by 0 bases and J by 8 bases, and 11 bases separated the two germline ends. This CDR3 contains 13 residues. The germline V gene has CDR1 DFQATT and CDR2 SNEGSKA (reference sequence). The DNA of the CDR3 is TGCAGTGCTAGAGATATCAGGGCCGATGAGCAGTTCTTC. Amino acids: CSARDIRADEQFF.

This clonotype was observed a few times. The chain recombines TRBV5-8 with TRBJ1-1; 7 bases align to TRBD1. This CDR3 has 15 residues. The germline V gene encodes CDR1 SGHTS and CDR2 YDEGEE. V lost 4 bases to trimming and J lost 1 base; unmatched junction nucleotides: 7. CDR3 nucleotides: TGTGCCAGCAGCATTCGACAGGGACCGAACACTGAAGCTTTCTTT. This gives the protein CASSIRQGPNTEAFF.

This clonotype was seen a few times. This CDR3 is CASSQDLVSSSYEQYF. The CDR3 DNA reads TGTGCCAGCAGCCAAGATTTAGTCTCGTCCTCCTACGAGCAGTACTTC. The chain recombines TRBV3-1 with TRBJ2-7; D not resolved. Germline CDR1 LGHDT, CDR2 YNNKEL (reference sequence). Trimming left V 0 bases short and J 0 bases short, with 12 bases between. This CDR3 has 16 residues.

This clonotype was recorded many times. The rearrangement links TRBV3-1 to TRBJ2-1; TRBD2 aligns across 10 bases. Unmatched junction bases numbered 8, after V lost 4 bases and J lost 8 bases. This CDR3 contains 15 residues. The V gene's germline CDR1 is LGHDT and CDR2 YNNKEL (reference sequence). The CDR3 spells CASSLRTSGPDEQFF. The CDR3, as DNA: TGTGCCAGCAGCCTCCGGACTAGCGGACCAGATGAGCAGTTCTTC.

The chain combines TRBV19 with TRBJ2-3; no clear D gene. In germline, CDR1 is LNHDA, CDR2 SQIVND (reference sequence). There are 14 residues in the CDR3. The germline V and J ends were trimmed by 4 bases and 5 bases, with 13 bases remaining between them. The CDR3 is CASSSGTERDTQYF. CDR3 sequence (DNA): TGTGCCAGTAGTAGCGGAACCGAAAGAGATACGCAGTATTTT.

V gene TRBV10-3 combines with J gene TRBJ1-4, with D perhaps matching TRBD1 (5 bases). Germline values: CDR1 ENHRY, CDR2 SYGVKD. The CDR3 has 14 amino acids. Trimming stripped 5 bases from V and 0 bases from J, with 7 bases between. This CDR3 is CAISPGSTNEKLFF. CDR3 DNA sequence: TGTGCCATCAGTCCAGGGTCAACTAATGAAAAACTGTTTTTT.

This clonotype was observed at least ten times. The V call is TRBV3-1, the J call TRBJ1-6; D is unresolved. The CDR3 consists of 11 residues. The germline V gene encodes CDR1 LGHDT and CDR2 YNNKEL (reference sequence). V gave up 1 base and J gave up 13 bases, with 5 bases separating them. CDR3 amino acids: CASSQGGPLHF. The CDR3 DNA sequence: TGTGCCAGCAGCCAAGGAGGGCCCCTCCACTTT.

This clonotype has just a few counts. Germline and junction disagree at one end, which may indicate a read error. The chain links TRBV6-1 to TRBJ2-5, with TRBD1 matching 8 bases. Germline V gene sequence: CDR1 MNHNS, CDR2 SASEGT. The CDR3 is made up of 15 amino acids. CDR3 nucleotides: TGTGCCAGCAGTGTACAGGGGGAGTCCTACGGGCTTTTAGACTTC. Translated: CASSVQGESYGLLDF.